The 18 T cell receptor beta chains listed next were all sequenced from one sample in a study of blood T cell repertoires in COVID-19. Some clones are missing from TCRdb's copy, which holds only in-frame ones; the method was immunoSEQ multiplex PCR. This table holds about 240,000 clones, roughly 80% found once. The source material was peripheral blood. These TCRs come from a woman in her fifties or sixties with active or convalescent COVID-19.

V gene TRBV6-6 combines with J gene TRBJ1-4; D ambiguous. This CDR3 contains 15 residues. Germline CDR1 reads MNHNY; CDR2 reads SVGAGI (reference sequence). V was pared by 0 bases and J by 6 bases, with 11 bases between. The CDR3 bases are TGTGCCAGCAGTTACTCGCGGGGTCGGGATGAAAAACTGTTTTTT. It codes for CASSYSRGRDEKLFF.

This clone was counted between two and nine times. The chain is built from TRBV10-3 and TRBJ2-1; 7 positions match TRBD2. Germline CDR1 ENHRY, CDR2 SYGVKD. The CDR3 totals 11 residues. The V gene end was trimmed by 1 base and the J gene end by 12 bases; junction bases not matched to a gene: 0. CDR3: CAISEWGGQFF. CDR3 nucleotide sequence: TGTGCCATCAGTGAGTGGGGGGGGCAGTTCTTC.

The chain employs TRBV5-8 and TRBJ2-5, with D possibly matching TRBD2 (6 bases). In germline, CDR1 is SGHTS, CDR2 YDEGEE. This CDR3 region has 15 residues. Trimming took 0 bases from V and 5 from J, leaving 14 bases between them. DNA for the CDR3: TGTGCCAGCAGCTTGGGCGGGGACTCAGGGGAGACCCAGTACTTC. Protein: CASSLGGDSGETQYF.

V gene TRBV18 combines with J gene TRBJ1-3; TRBD1 might be the D (5 bases). CDR3 length: 13 residues. Germline V lookup: CDR1 KGHSH, CDR2 LQKENI. V dropped 3 bases and J dropped 6 bases, with 9 bases sitting between them. The CDR3 DNA follows: TGTGCCAGCTCACCTAGCAGGGAAAACACCATATATTTT. Amino acid sequence: CASSPSRENTIYF.

The chain links TRBV5-1 to TRBJ2-1; 9 bases match TRBD1. After removal of 4 bases from V and 2 bases from J, the junction contained 10 bases not matched to a gene. Germline V gene data show CDR1 as SGHRS and CDR2 as YFSETQ. The CDR3 runs 17 residues. As DNA, the CDR3 is TGCGCCAGCAGCCCCCGGACAGGGGTCAGGACCTACAATGAGCAGTTCTTC. Translating it yields CASSPRTGVRTYNEQFF.

The chain has TRBV12-3 or TRBV12-4 and TRBJ2-7; D not resolved. Trimming cost V 6 bases and J 3 bases, with 9 bases left between them. This CDR3 region has 12 residues. CDR3 coding DNA: TGTGCCAGCAGCCTCCACGGCTACGAGCAGTACTTC. Translating gives CASSLHGYEQYF.

The chain carries TRBV6-5 and TRBJ1-4; D call uncertain. This CDR3 has 15 residues. The V end was cut by 0 bases, the J end by 3 bases, with 8 bases between. Germline V lookup: CDR1 MNHEY, CDR2 SVGAGI. The DNA for the CDR3 is TGTGCCAGCAGTTACTCGGGTCAGGCTAATGAAAAACTGTTTTTT. Protein product: CASSYSGQANEKLFF.

The chain uses TRBV4-1 and TRBJ2-7; D is ambiguous. The CDR3 has 12 amino acids. Trimming left V 0 bases short and J 9 bases short, with 9 bases between. In germline, CDR1 is MGHRA, CDR2 YSYEKL. CDR3: CASSQDVRRQYF. CDR3 bases: TGCGCCAGCAGCCAAGATGTGAGGCGGCAGTACTTC.

This rearrangement joins TRBV4-1 to TRBJ2-4; D may be TRBD2 (5 bases). V was trimmed by 4 bases and J by 8 bases, leaving 30 bases between them. CDR3 length equals 19 residues. CDR1 is MGHRA and CDR2 is YSYEKL in the germline V gene. CDR3 residues: CASSRTPALLGEVVDIQYF. CDR3 in DNA: TGCGCCAGCAGCCGGACTCCCGCTTTACTAGGAGAAGTGGTGGACATTCAGTACTTC.

CDR3 DNA: TGTGCCAGCAGCTCTAGTGGACTAGCGGGGGGTTACGAGCAGTACTTC. This translates into CASSSSGLAGGYEQYF. The chain links TRBV7-2 to TRBJ2-7, with 14 positions matching TRBD2. The ends lost 4 bases at V and 4 bases at J; junction bases unmatched: 6. The germline V gene has CDR1 SGHTA and CDR2 FQGNSA. The CDR3 loop spans 16 amino acids.

The chain links TRBV7-6 to TRBJ1-3; D perhaps matches TRBD1 (5 bases). Germline CDR1 reads SGHVS; CDR2 reads FNYEAQ. The CDR3 is 15 amino acids. V lost 2 bases and J lost 0, with 8 bases in between. CDR3 amino acids: CASSLPGPSGNTIYF. CDR3 DNA: TGTGCCAGCAGCTTACCAGGGCCCTCTGGAAACACCATATATTTT.

CDR3 sequence: CASSQVGDTQYF. The DNA of the CDR3 is TGTGCCAGCAGCCAAGTTGGCGATACGCAGTATTTT. The chain has TRBV14 and TRBJ2-3; D gene ambiguous. The V end was cut by 1 base, the J end by 6 bases, with 5 bases between. The CDR3 is made up of 12 amino acids. Looked up from germline, CDR1 is SGHDN and CDR2 is FVKESK.

V usage is TRBV4-1 and J usage is TRBJ1-5; 10 bases match TRBD1. Trimming cost V 4 bases and J 3 bases; bases outside gene matches: 3. Germline CDR1 reads MGHRA; CDR2 reads YSYEKL. The CDR3 is 15 amino acids. CDR3 loop: CASSLGQGDNQPQHF. CDR3 coding DNA: TGCGCCAGCAGCCTAGGACAGGGGGACAATCAGCCCCAGCATTTT.

This chain links TRBV7-3 with TRBJ1-1; tentative D call: TRBD1 (6 bases). The CDR3 totals 14 residues. The germline V and J ends were trimmed by 5 bases and 1 base, with 11 bases remaining between them. The germline V gene encodes CDR1 SGHTA and CDR2 FQGTGA. CDR3 in DNA: TGTGCCAGCAGCCAAACGGGACAGAACACTGAAGCTTTCTTT. It encodes CASSQTGQNTEAFF.

The chain employs TRBV18 and TRBJ1-1, with 8 positions matching TRBD1. After removal of 6 bases from V and 6 bases from J, the junction contained 12 bases not matched to a gene. CDR3 length: 15 residues. CDR1 and CDR2 from the germline V gene are KGHSH and LQKENI. The chain's CDR3 is CASSSKQGVEAEAFF. DNA for the CDR3: TGTGCCAGCTCTTCCAAACAGGGGGTTGAGGCTGAAGCTTTCTTT.

The chain couples TRBV30 to TRBJ1-4; the D gene is possibly TRBD1 (6 bases). Trimming removed 2 bases from V and 2 bases from J, with 9 bases in between. The germline V gene has CDR1 GTSNPN and CDR2 SVGIG (reference sequence). The CDR3 is 14 amino acids. The CDR3 coding sequence is TGTGCCTGGAGTCTAGGGGGTACTAATGAAAAACTGTTTTTT. Amino acids: CAWSLGGTNEKLFF.

The V and J genes are TRBV7-9 and TRBJ2-7; 8 nucleotides line up with TRBD1. The CDR3 spans 15 residues. V shed 5 bases, J shed 2 bases, and the junction held 8 bases outside the gene matches. The germline CDR1 and CDR2 sequences are SEHNR and FQNEAQ (reference sequence). Here the CDR3 DNA reads TGTGCCAGCAGCGGAGGACAGGGAAGGACCTACGAGCAGTACTTC. Its protein product is CASSGGQGRTYEQYF.

In its sample, this clone was seen a few times. The chain couples TRBV7-6 to TRBJ2-7, with 9 nucleotides matching TRBD1. Germline CDR1 is SGHVS and CDR2 is FNYEAQ. The CDR3 runs to 15 residues. The junction had 8 bases not matched to a gene; V was cut back by 4 bases and J by 4 bases. The CDR3 loop reads CASSYTPGQGYEQYF. DNA for the CDR3: TGTGCCAGCAGCTACACACCGGGACAGGGTTACGAGCAGTACTTC.